In its sample, the clone carrying this T cell receptor beta chain was seen a few times. These data belong to a study of cytomegalovirus exposure and HLA in healthy donors. V lost 4 bases, J lost 1 base, and 3 bases stayed unmatched. CDR1 and CDR2 (germline): SGHNT, YYREEE (reference sequence). There are 16 residues in the CDR3. Researchers ran the PCR with 60 Vbeta and 13 Jbeta primers. Libraries were prepared by immunoSEQ multiplex PCR; TCRdb keeps only in-frame clonotypes and omits some of them. The table includes under 200,000 clones, 75% to 85% detected once. The chain is built from TRBV5-4 and TRBJ2-2; TRBD2 matches at 11 bases. The TCR originated in a woman aged 50 to 65 in good health and CMV-seronegative. Sequencing used PBMCs. The CDR3 DNA sequence: TGTGCCAGCAGCCCAGGACTAGCGGGGAACACCGGGGAGCTGTTTTTT. Translating gives CASSPGLAGNTGELFF.